This TCR beta chain was profiled in a study of shared clonotypes between healthy human individuals (dated by TCRdb to 2020 to 2022). About the full investigation: The cohort comprised a couple of women and a few men aged 18 to 49 years. For each donor, CD4 naive and CD4 memory were each given three plates, CD8 naive was given two plates, and CD8 memory was given one plate. Each donor's leukapheresis produced roughly between roughly 0.94 and 9.5 billion PBMCs. To estimate repertoire size and how much clonotypes are shared between individuals, the study performed deep sequencing of blood TCR repertoires from roughly five healthy adults. Different laboratories and diverse techniques were used to prepare libraries and sequence TCR repertoires, to increase sequencing depth and limit assay-specific biases. Results and caveats for the whole study, not just this receptor: The small number of donors limited the genetic and exposure-history diversity represented. Across a few donors, approximately 5% of naive CD4, roughly 3.5% of naive CD8, around 2.1% of memory CD4, and under 0.45% of memory CD8 clonotypes were shared. Larger estimated clonotype richness was generally found for naive subsets than for memory subsets. Compared with non-shared clonotypes, the clonotypes found in all four sorted-subset donors had higher generation probabilities. Sampling was limited to blood, and TCR repertoires in tissue likely differ from TCR repertoires in blood. Rarefaction of sorted-subset datasets indicated incomplete sequencing despite the large sequencing depth. Based on pairwise subsampling, the degree of clonotype sharing among donors was expected to be affected by sequencing depth.

V trim: 1 base; J trim: 0 bases; unmatched bases: 6. Taken from cysteine to phenylalanine, the CDR3 has 17 residues. The entry retains the CDR3 DNA only, 51 bases that are in frame from base 1. CDR1 and CDR2, per the germline V gene, are SGHAT and FQNNGV. CD8 naive samples consisted of CD45RO-negative cells that were positively selected for CCR7, yielding a CD45RA+CCR7+ population without TemRA cells. Donors were healthy HIV-negative adults with no recently reported acute infections or vaccinations. Every donor was a Caucasian adult residing in Nashville, Tennessee, USA. Blood was obtained by leukapheresis, after which PBMCs were separated by Ficoll-Histopaque density gradient centrifugation and cryopreserved in liquid nitrogen vapor phase. Purity and quantity of every magnetically sorted T cell population were checked by analytical flow cytometry. Each sorted fraction had its genomic DNA isolated and then quantified by UV absorbance on a Nanodrop 2000c.

Worth noting for this clone: Its antigen remains undetermined. Base qualities were left out, and no much larger clone turns up one base away.

Using the deep immunoSEQ assay, multiplex PCR amplified TCR CDR3 regions from genomic DNA. Genomic DNA extracted from each cell subset was distributed evenly over all wells of several immunoSEQ 96-well plates, and each plate served as one replicate. Each replicate PCR for sorted subsets received 150 to 250 ng genomic DNA, equal to roughly 29,000 T cell genomes. Purified libraries were quantified with a Qubit 3.0 fluorometer, sized on a Bioanalyzer 2100, and re-quantified with the KAPA Library Quantification kit. Every immunoSEQ 96-well plate was sequenced on a dedicated single-read 150-cycle Illumina NextSeq 550 flow cell. Per the original workflow: Because the immunoSEQ output held only junctional sequences and lacked quality scores, the filtering could not match the filtering applied to full-length reads. Sequences were annotated with PyIR, a Python wrapper for IgBLAST v1.9, and V/J genes and CDR3 were assigned using IMGT germline references. Reads were filtered out if the reads had weak V/J assignments (E-value above 1e-6), no CDR3, stop codons, out-of-frame junctions, or ambiguous translated residues. V3J clonotypes were defined as sequences sharing the same inferred V gene, J gene, and CDR3 amino acid sequence. Percentage overlap between repertoires was calculated by dividing the number of shared unique clonotypes by the size of the smaller repertoire. Repertoire richness was assessed with RTK rarefaction, the Chao1 estimator, and Recon v2.1 estimates of unobserved clonotypes. OLGA was used to compute generation probabilities for all TCRbeta clonotypes that the gDNA method yielded from a handful of donors. TCRdb limited this immuneACCESS table to in-frame rearrangements with V and J called. A share of clones is missing; checked studies link under half to unresolved V genes, and the rest is unexplained. The V and J calls and clone size are taken from that table; D and trimming were inferred from the DNA. The sample table holds fewer than 850,000 clones, of which about 96% were seen once. The ten largest clones capture over 0.2% of the sample.

The sequence derives from a man aged 30-40 years in good health. Specimen: naive CD8+ T cells sorted from blood. In the paper's terms, the cell subset or site label means: CD45RA+CCR7+. The V gene is TRBV11-2 and the J gene is TRBJ2-4; TRBD2 lines up with 7 middle nucleotides. CDR3 loop: CASSLGWAGVAKNIQYF. In nucleotides, the sequence is TGTGCCAGCAGCTTAGGGTGGGCGGGGGTAGCCAAAAACATTCAGTACTTC.